This T cell receptor (beta chain) was identified during a study of blood T cell repertoires in COVID-19. Study summary: PBMCs, B-cell-depleted T cells, or T cells provided the cDNA or gDNA that made up the material.

Participant age was roughly 18 to 90 years, and participants resided in roughly 25 US areas. In assigning cohorts, the study relied on participant-reported clinical history. The CDR3 totals 14 residues. Germline V gene sequence: CDR1 KGHSH, CDR2 LQKENI. V dropped 1 base and J dropped 3 bases, with 6 bases sitting between them. How the authors handled the data: Nucleated cell number was recorded as an estimate derived from reference gene primer amplification. Measured with immunoSEQ multiplex PCR; TCRdb has only the in-frame clones, and not every one. From that table come the V and J calls and clone size; the DNA was used to work out D and trimming. The data contain approximately 260,000 clones, approximately 88% of them seen just once; the ten biggest clones take up 1% to 1.5%.

The chain couples TRBV18 to TRBJ2-2; D call uncertain. The sequenced sample was PBMCs or T cells enriched from blood (not recorded which). The clonotype was recovered from a woman aged 40-49 years with acute COVID-19. DNA for the CDR3: TGTGCCAGCTCACCACTTTCTGACACCGGGGAGCTGTTTTTT. Protein: CASSPLSDTGELFF.